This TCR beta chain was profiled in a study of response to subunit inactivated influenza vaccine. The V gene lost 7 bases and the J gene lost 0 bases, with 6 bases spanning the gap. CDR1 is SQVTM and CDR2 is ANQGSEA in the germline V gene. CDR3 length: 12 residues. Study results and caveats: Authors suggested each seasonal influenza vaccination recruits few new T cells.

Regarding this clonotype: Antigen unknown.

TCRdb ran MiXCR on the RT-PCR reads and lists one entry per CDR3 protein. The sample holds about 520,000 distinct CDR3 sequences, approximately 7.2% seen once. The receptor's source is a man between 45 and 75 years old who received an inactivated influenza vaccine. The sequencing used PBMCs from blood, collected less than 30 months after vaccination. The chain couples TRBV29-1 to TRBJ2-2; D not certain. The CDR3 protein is CSGRSNTGELFF. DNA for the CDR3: TGCAGCGGCCGGTCGAACACCGGGGAGCTGTTTTTT.